Given below is one T cell receptor beta chain in context. As yet, its antigen is unknown. TCRdb reassembled clones from the PCR reads with MiXCR. The sample includes about 20,000 clones, 36% of them seen just once. Among the patients, none had received any treatment before thyroid surgery. The sample belongs to a study of metastatic and nonmetastatic thyroid tumors. Whole-study context: Malignant thyroid and benign thyroid patients provided blood and tumor or nodule tissue whose repertoires were compared.

Findings of the study overall: Reported TCR beta diversity, measured in blood and tumor, was significantly higher for malignant thyroid tumors than for benign nodules.

Sequencing was performed on tumor tissue. The receptor's source is a female donor with papillary thyroid cancer or a benign thyroid nodule (not recorded which). Some clones in this sample may be carry-over from other donors' samples.

The chain's CDR3 is CASSQSYEQYF. The CDR3 DNA reads as TGTGCCAGCAGCCAAAGCTACGAGCAGTACTTC. V usage is TRBV6-2 or TRBV6-3 and J usage is TRBJ2-7; D remains ambiguous. This CDR3 has 11 residues. The V end lost 6 bases, the J end lost 3 bases, and 6 bases lay between the germline ends. Germline CDR1 is MNHEY and CDR2 is SVGEGT.